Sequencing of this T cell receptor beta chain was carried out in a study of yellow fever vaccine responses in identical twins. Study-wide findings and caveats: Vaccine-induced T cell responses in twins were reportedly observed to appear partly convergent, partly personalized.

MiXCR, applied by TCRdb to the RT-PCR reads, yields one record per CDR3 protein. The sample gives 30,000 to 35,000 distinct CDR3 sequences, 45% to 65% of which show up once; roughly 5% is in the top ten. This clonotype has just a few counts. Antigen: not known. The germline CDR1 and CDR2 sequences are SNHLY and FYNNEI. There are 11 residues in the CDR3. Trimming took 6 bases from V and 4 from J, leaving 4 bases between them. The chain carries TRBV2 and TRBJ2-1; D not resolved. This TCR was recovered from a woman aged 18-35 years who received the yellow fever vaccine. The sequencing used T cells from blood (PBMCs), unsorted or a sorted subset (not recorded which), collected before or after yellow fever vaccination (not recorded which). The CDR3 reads CASREYNEQFF. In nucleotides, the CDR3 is TGTGCCAGCAGGGAATACAATGAGCAGTTCTTC.